The present T cell receptor beta chain was sequenced within a study of blood T cell repertoires in COVID-19. Study summary: Researchers got acute and convalescent COVID-19 samples from the United States, Italy and Spain. Nucleic acid was either cDNA or gDNA, and it came from T cells, B-cell-depleted T cells, or PBMCs.

The ends lost 3 bases at V and 6 bases at J; junction bases unmatched: 8. CDR1 is SGHVS and CDR2 is FNYEAQ in the germline V gene. The CDR3 totals 15 residues. In the original analysis: Researchers report that nucleated cell counts were estimated from reference gene primer amplification. TCRdb's copy holds only in-frame clones and misses some; the assay was immunoSEQ multiplex PCR. The V and J calls and clone size come from that table; D and trimming were worked out from the DNA. The table shows fewer than 250,000 clones, with approximately 82% occurring only once. The receptor was isolated from an elderly woman with acute or convalescent COVID-19. Material for sequencing was peripheral blood. The chain links TRBV7-6 to TRBJ2-3; 8 nucleotides agree with TRBD1. CDR3 residues: CASSFLMTGVDTQYF. The CDR3 DNA reads as TGTGCCAGCAGCTTCCTTATGACAGGGGTGGATACGCAGTATTTT.